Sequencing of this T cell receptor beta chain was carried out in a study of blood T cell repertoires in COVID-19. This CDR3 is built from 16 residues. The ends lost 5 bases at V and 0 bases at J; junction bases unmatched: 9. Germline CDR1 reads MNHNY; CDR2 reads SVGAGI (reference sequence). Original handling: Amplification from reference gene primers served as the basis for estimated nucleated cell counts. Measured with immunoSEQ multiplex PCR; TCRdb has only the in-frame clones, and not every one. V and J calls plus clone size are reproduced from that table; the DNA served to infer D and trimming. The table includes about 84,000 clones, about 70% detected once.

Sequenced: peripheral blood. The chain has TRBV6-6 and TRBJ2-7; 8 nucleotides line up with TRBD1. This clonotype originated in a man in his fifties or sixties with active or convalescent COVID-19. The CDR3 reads CASSPGTGTGSYEQYF. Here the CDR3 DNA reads TGTGCCAGCAGTCCTGGAACCGGGACAGGCTCCTACGAGCAGTACTTC.